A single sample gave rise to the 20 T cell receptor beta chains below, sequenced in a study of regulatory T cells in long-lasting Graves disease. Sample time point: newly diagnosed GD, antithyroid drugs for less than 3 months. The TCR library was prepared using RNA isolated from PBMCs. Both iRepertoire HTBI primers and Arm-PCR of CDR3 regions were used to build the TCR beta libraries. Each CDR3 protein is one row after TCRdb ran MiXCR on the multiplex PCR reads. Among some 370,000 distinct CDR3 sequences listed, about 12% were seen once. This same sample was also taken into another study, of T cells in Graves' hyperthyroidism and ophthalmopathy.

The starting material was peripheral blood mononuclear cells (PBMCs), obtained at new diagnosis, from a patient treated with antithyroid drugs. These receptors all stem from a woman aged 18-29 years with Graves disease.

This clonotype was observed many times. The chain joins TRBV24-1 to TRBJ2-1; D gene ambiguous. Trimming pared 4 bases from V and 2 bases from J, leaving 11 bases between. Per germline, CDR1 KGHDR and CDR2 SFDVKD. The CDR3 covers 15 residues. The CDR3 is CATSDTVRPYNEQFF. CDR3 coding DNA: TGTGCCACCAGTGACACCGTTCGTCCCTACAATGAGCAGTTCTTC.

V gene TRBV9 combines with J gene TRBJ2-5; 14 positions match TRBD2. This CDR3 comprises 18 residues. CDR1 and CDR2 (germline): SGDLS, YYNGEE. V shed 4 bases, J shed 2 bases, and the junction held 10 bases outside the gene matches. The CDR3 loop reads CASSRGLAGAISQETQYF. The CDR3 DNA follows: TGTGCCAGCAGCAGGGGACTAGCGGGGGCGATATCTCAAGAGACCCAGTACTTC. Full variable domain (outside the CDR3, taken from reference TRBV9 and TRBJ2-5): DSGVTQTPKHLITATGQRVTLRCSPRSGDLSVYWYQQSLDQGLQFLIQYYNGEERAKGNILERFSAQQFPDLHSELNLSSLELGDSALYFCASSRGLAGAISQETQYFGPGTRLLVL.

CDR3 loop: CASSSGLAGGVLAKNIQYF. The CDR3 DNA reads as TGTGCCAGCAGTTCAGGACTAGCGGGGGGGGTACTAGCCAAAAACATTCAGTACTTC. The chain has TRBV6-2 or TRBV6-3 and TRBJ2-4; 15 bases line up with TRBD2. The CDR3 contains 19 residues. Germline V gene data show CDR1 as MNHEY and CDR2 as SVGEGT. V was pared by 4 bases and J by 0 bases, with 7 bases of the junction left unmatched.

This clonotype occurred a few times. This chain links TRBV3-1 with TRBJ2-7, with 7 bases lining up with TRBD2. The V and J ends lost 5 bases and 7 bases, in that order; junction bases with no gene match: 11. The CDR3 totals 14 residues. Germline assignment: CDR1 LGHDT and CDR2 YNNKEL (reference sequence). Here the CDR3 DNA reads TGTGCCAGCAGCATTAACGGGCAGGGAGGGGAGCAGTACTTC. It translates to CASSINGQGGEQYF.

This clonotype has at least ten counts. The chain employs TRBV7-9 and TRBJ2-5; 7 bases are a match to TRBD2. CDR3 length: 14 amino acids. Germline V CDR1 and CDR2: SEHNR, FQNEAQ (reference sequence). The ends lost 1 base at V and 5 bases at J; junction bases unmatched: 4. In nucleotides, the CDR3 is TGTGCCAGCAGCTTAGGAGCGGGGCCCGAGACCCAGTACTTC. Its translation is CASSLGAGPETQYF. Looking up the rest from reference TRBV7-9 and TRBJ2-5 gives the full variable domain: DTGVSQNPRHKITKRGQNVTFRCDPISEHNRLYWYRQTLGQGPEFLTYFQNEAQLEKSRLLSDRFSAERPKGSFSTLEIQRTEQGDSAMYLCASSLGAGPETQYFGPGTRLLVL.

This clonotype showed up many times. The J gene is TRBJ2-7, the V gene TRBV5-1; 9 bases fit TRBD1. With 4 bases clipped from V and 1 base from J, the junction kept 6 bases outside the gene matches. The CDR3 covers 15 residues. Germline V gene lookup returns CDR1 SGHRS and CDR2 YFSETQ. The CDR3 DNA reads TGCGCCAGCAGCAGGCCGGACAGGGGATCCTACGAGCAGTACTTC. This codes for CASSRPDRGSYEQYF.

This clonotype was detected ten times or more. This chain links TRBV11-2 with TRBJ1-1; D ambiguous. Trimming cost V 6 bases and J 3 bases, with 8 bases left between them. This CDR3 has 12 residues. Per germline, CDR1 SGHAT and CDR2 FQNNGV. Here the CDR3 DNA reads TGTGCCAGCAGGGCCCCCGACACTGAAGCTTTCTTT. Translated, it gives CASRAPDTEAFF.

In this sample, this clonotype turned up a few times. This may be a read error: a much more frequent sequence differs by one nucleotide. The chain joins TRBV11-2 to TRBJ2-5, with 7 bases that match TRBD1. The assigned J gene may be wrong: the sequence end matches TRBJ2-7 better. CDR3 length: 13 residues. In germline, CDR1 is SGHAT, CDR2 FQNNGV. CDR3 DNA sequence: TGTGCCAGCAGCTTAGGGACAGGCTACGAGCAGTACTTC. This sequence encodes CASSLGTGYEQYF.

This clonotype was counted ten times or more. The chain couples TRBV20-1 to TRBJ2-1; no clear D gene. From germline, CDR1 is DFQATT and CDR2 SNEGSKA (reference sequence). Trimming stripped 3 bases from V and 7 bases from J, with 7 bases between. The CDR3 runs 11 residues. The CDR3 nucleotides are TGCAGTGCTAGTCTCCTGAATGAGCAGTTCTTC. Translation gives CSASLLNEQFF.

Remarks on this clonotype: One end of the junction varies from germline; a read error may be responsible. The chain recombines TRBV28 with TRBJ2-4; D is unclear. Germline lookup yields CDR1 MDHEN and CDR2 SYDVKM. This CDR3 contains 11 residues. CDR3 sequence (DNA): TGTGCCAGCAGTTCAATAGCTTGGGTCGCCTTC. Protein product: CASSSIAWVAF.

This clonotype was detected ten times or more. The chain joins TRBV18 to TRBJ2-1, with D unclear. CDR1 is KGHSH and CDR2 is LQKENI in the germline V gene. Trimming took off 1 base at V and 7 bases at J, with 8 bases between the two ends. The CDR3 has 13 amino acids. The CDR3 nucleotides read TGTGCCAGCTCACCACGGTTGGGGAATGAGCAGTTCTTC. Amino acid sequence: CASSPRLGNEQFF. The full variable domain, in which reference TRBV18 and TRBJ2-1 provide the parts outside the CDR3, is NAGVMQNPRHLVRRRGQEARLRCSPMKGHSHVYWYRQLPEEGLKFMVYLQKENIIDESGMPKERFSAEFPKEGPSILRIQQVVRGDSAAYFCASSPRLGNEQFFGPGTRLTVL.

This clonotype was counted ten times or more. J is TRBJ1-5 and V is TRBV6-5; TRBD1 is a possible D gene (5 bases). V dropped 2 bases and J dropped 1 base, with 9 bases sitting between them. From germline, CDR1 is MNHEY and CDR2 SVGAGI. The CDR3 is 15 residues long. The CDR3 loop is CASSYAGVSNQPQHF. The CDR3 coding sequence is TGTGCCAGCAGTTACGCGGGGGTCAGCAATCAGCCCCAGCATTTT.

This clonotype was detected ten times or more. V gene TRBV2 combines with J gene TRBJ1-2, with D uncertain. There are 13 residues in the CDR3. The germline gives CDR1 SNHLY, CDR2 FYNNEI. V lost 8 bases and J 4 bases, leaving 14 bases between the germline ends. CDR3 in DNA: TGTGCCAGCGCTAAACCAGAGGGCTATGGCTACACCTTC. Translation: CASAKPEGYGYTF.

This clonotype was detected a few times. The DNA of the CDR3 is TGCGCCAGCGAGGAGGGGTCGGGCTACACCTTC. This gives the protein CASEEGSGYTF. The chain couples TRBV5-1 to TRBJ1-2; D perhaps matches TRBD1 (5 bases). The CDR3 runs to 11 residues. Trimming stripped 7 bases from V and 8 bases from J, with 12 bases between. Germline CDR1 SGHRS, CDR2 YFSETQ.

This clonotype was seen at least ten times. The DNA for the CDR3 is TGTGCCAGCAGTTACGGGGGGCCGACTGAAGCTTTCTTT. As protein: CASSYGGPTEAFF. The chain couples TRBV12-3 or TRBV12-4 to TRBJ1-1; possible D gene TRBD1, 6 bases. This CDR3 is built from 13 residues. V was trimmed by 4 bases and J by 5 bases, leaving 11 bases between them.

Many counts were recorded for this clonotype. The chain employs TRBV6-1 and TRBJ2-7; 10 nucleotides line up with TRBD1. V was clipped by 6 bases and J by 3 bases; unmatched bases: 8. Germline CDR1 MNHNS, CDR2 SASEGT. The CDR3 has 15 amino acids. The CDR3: CASSYPGQGYYEQYF. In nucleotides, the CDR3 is TGTGCCAGCAGCTACCCGGGACAGGGGTACTACGAGCAGTACTTC.

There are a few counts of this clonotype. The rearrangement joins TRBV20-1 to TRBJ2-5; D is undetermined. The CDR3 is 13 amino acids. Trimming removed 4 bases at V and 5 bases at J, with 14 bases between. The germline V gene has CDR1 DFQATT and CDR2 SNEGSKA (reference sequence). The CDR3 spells CSATTWTQETQYF. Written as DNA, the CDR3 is TGCAGTGCTACCACATGGACGCAGGAGACCCAGTACTTC.

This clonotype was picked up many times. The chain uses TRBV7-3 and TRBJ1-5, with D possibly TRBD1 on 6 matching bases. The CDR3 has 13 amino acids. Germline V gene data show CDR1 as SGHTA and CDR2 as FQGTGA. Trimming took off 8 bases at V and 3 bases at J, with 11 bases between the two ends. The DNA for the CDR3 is TGTGCCAGCTCCCGGACAGTCAATCAGCCCCAGCATTTT. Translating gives CASSRTVNQPQHF. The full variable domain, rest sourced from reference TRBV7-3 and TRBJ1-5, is GAGVSQTPSNKVTEKGKYVELRCDPISGHTALYWYRQSLGQGPEFLIYFQGTGAADDSGLPNDRFFAVRPEGSVSTLKIQRTERGDSAVYLCASSRTVNQPQHFGDGTRLSIL.

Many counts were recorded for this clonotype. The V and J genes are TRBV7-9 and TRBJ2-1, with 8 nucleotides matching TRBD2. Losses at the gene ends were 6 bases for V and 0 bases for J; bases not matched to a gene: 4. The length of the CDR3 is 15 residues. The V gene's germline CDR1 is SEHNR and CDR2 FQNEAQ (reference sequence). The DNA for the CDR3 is TGTGCCAGCAGATTTCTAGCGGGCTCCTACAATGAGCAGTTCTTC. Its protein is CASRFLAGSYNEQFF.

CDR3 nucleotide sequence: TGTGCCAGCAGCTTAACCGGGACAGGCACTAGCACAGATACGCAGTATTTT. It codes for CASSLTGTGTSTDTQYF. The rearrangement links TRBV7-3 to TRBJ2-3; 8 positions match TRBD1. Looked up from germline, CDR1 is SGHTA and CDR2 is FQGTGA. Losses at the gene ends were 0 bases for V and 0 bases for J; bases not matched to a gene: 5. The CDR3 has 17 amino acids.